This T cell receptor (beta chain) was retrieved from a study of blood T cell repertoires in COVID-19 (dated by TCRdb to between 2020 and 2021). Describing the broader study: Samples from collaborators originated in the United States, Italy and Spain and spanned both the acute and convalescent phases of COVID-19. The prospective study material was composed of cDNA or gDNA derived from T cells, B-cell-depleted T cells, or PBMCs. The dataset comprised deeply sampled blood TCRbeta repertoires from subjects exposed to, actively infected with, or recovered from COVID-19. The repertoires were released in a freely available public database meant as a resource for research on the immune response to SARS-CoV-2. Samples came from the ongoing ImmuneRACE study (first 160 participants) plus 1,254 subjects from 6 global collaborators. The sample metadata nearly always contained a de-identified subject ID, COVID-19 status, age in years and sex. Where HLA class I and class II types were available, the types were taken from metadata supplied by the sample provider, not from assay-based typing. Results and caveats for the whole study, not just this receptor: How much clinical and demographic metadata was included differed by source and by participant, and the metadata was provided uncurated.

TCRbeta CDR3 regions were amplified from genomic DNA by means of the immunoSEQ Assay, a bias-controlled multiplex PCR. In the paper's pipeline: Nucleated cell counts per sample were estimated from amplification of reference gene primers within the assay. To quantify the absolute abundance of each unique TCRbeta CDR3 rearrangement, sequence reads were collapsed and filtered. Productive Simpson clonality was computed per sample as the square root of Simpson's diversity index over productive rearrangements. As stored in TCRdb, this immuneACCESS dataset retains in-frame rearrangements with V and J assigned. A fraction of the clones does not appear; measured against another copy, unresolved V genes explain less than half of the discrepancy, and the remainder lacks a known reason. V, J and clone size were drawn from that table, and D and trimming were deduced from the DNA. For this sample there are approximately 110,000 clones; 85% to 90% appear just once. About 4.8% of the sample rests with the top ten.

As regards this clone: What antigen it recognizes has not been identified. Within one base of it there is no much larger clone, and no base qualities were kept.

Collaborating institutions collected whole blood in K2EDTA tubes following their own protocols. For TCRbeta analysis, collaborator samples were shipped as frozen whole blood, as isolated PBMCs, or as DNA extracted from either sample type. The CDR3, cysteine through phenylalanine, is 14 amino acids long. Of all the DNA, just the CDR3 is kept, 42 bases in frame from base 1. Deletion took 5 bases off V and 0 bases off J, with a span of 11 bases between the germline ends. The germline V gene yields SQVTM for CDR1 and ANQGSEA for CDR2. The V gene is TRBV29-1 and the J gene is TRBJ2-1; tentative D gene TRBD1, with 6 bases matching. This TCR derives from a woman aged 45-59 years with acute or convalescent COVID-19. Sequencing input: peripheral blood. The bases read TGCAGCGTTTTGGACAGTAGCTCCTACAATGAGCAGTTCTTC. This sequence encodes CSVLDSSSYNEQFF.